This T cell receptor (beta chain) emerged from a study of cytomegalovirus exposure and HLA in healthy donors. CDR3 length: 14 amino acids. The germline gives CDR1 MNHEY, CDR2 SVGAGI. V shed 0 bases and J shed 9 bases, with 9 bases lying between them. PCR primers comprised 60 Vbeta and 13 Jbeta primers. TCRdb's table, derived via immunoSEQ multiplex PCR, lists solely in-frame clones and lacks some. The sample has 150,000 to 200,000 clones, roughly 75% seen once. The clonotype comes from a male donor in good health and CMV-seronegative. Sequencing was carried out using PBMCs. The chain is built from TRBV6-5 and TRBJ1-6; D is undetermined. The chain's CDR3 is CASSYSGSLSPLHF. DNA of the CDR3: TGTGCCAGCAGTTACTCCGGGAGTCTTTCACCCCTCCACTTT.